These 15 T cell receptor beta chains came from one sample sequenced in a study of T cell repertoires in cytomegalovirus infection. TCRdb re-analysed the reads in MiXCR, keeping a single row per CDR3 protein. The sample comprises around 450,000 distinct CDR3 sequences, 11% of which are singletons, and roughly 10% rests with the top ten. The source material was PBMCs. These receptors all stem from a human donor in good health (CMV status not recorded). Some clones in this sample may be carry-over from other donors' samples.

This clonotype was observed a handful of times. The chain links TRBV6-5 to TRBJ1-4; weak D call: TRBD1 (5 bases). The CDR3 spans 13 residues. The V end was cut by 10 bases, the J end by 7 bases, with 16 bases between. Germline values: CDR1 MNHEY, CDR2 SVGAGI. DNA for the CDR3: TGTGCCACCCACGGGCAGGGCGGTGAAAAACTGTTTTTT. It encodes CATHGQGGEKLFF.

This clonotype was seen more than once but under ten times. The rearrangement uses TRBV24-1 and TRBJ2-2; D is ambiguous. Germline V lookup: CDR1 KGHDR, CDR2 SFDVKD. V was trimmed by 1 base and J by 1 base, leaving 12 bases between them. The CDR3 covers 17 residues. The CDR3 region has the DNA TGTGCCACCAGTGATTTTTTCCTTTACCAGAACACCGGGGAGCTGTTTTTT. Amino acids: CATSDFFLYQNTGELFF.

Comment on this clonotype: A read error may explain this, as a much larger clone is one base away. The V and J genes are TRBV9 and TRBJ1-6; D unclear. Looked up from germline, CDR1 is SGDLS and CDR2 is YYNGEE. CDR3 length: 13 residues. V gave up 0 bases and J gave up 10 bases, with 8 bases separating them. CDR3: CASSVGACSPLHF. The CDR3 region has the DNA TGTGCCAGCAGCGTAGGGGCGTGCTCACCCCTCCACTTT.

On this clonotype: This may be a read error: a much more frequent sequence differs by one nucleotide. This rearrangement joins TRBV25-1 to TRBJ2-2; 7 positions match TRBD2. Per germline, CDR1 MGHDK and CDR2 SYGVNS. The length of the CDR3 is 15 residues. The CDR3 reads CVSTSRGLYTGELFF. The CDR3 DNA reads TGTGTCAGCACTAGCCGGGGACTATACACCGGGGAGCTGTTTTTT. Filled out from reference TRBV25-1 and TRBJ2-2, the complete variable domain reads EADIYQTPRYLVIGTGKKITLECSQTMGHDKMYWYQQDPGMELHLIHYSYGVNSTEKGDLSSESTVSRIRTEHFPLTLESARPSHTSQYLCVSTSRGLYTGELFFGEGSRLTVL.

About this clonotype: This sequence may be a read error, since a much larger clone differs from it by one base. The chain joins TRBV11-2 to TRBJ1-1, with 7 bases aligning to TRBD1. Trimming at V came to 5 bases and at J to 3 bases, leaving 3 bases not matched to a gene. Germline CDR1 reads SGHAT; CDR2 reads FQNNGV. CDR3 length: 13 amino acids. CDR3 residues: CASSAGGHTEAFF. The CDR3 nucleotides read TGTGCCAGCAGCGCAGGGGGGCACACTGAAGCTTTCTTT.

This clonotype occurred many times. This CDR3 is CASSLNRVSYEQYF. CDR3 sequence (DNA): TGTGCCAGCAGCTTAAATCGGGTCTCCTACGAGCAGTACTTC. The J gene is TRBJ2-7, the V gene TRBV11-2; D is ambiguous. Deletions cut 2 bases from V and 0 bases from J, with 8 bases between. The CDR3 sequence is 14 residues long. Germline V gene data show CDR1 as SGHAT and CDR2 as FQNNGV.

This clonotype was counted a few times. The V call is TRBV5-4, the J call TRBJ2-4, with D possibly matching TRBD2 (6 bases). Per germline, CDR1 SGHNT and CDR2 YYREEE (reference sequence). V was shortened by 4 bases and J by 9 bases, with 20 bases between the two germline ends. This CDR3 spans 15 amino acids. CDR3 in DNA: TGTGCCAGCAGCCCCCGGCAGATACCAGCGGGCATTCAGTACTTC. Protein product: CASSPRQIPAGIQYF.

This clonotype was found many times. V usage is TRBV2 and J usage is TRBJ1-5; TRBD1 is a possible D gene (5 bases). The CDR3 loop spans 13 amino acids. Per germline, CDR1 SNHLY and CDR2 FYNNEI. Trimming removed 4 bases from V and 3 bases from J, with 7 bases in between. This CDR3 reads CASSGGNNQPQHF. The CDR3 nucleotides are TGTGCCAGCAGTGGGGGGAACAATCAGCCCCAGCATTTT.

This clonotype was seen only a few times. V gene TRBV5-4 combines with J gene TRBJ2-5; the match to TRBD2 covers 8 bases. This CDR3 is built from 17 residues. Germline CDR1 and CDR2: SGHNT and YYREEE (reference sequence). V lost 2 bases, J lost 6 bases, and 15 bases stayed unmatched. The CDR3 spells CASSLNVGTSLMKTQYF. The CDR3 DNA reads TGTGCCAGCAGCTTAAATGTAGGGACTAGTCTGATGAAGACCCAGTACTTC.

This clonotype was detected ten times or more. The chain links TRBV12-3 or TRBV12-4 to TRBJ1-1; 8 bases map to TRBD1. This CDR3 is 12 amino acids long. V dropped 5 bases and J dropped 10; count of bases not matched to a gene: 6. The DNA for the CDR3 is TGTGCCAGCAGTACATACAGGGGGTTAGCTTTCTTT. Protein product: CASSTYRGLAFF.

V gene TRBV7-2 combines with J gene TRBJ2-1; tentative D call: TRBD2 (6 bases). V gave up 1 base and J gave up 3 bases, with 13 bases separating them. CDR3 length: 16 residues. Germline V lookup: CDR1 SGHTA, CDR2 FQGNSA. In nucleotides, the CDR3 is TGTGCCAGCAGCTTAGGTCTAGCGAGCTTCTACAATGAGCAGTTCTTC. Translation gives CASSLGLASFYNEQFF.

The J gene is TRBJ2-1, the V gene TRBV13; D may be TRBD1 (6 bases). The CDR3 is 16 amino acids. V was shortened by 5 bases and J by 0 bases, with 14 bases between the two germline ends. Germline values: CDR1 PRHDT, CDR2 FYEKMQ (reference sequence). CDR3 nucleotide sequence: TGTGCCAGCAGCGAACAGGGTCCCAGCTCCTACAATGAGCAGTTCTTC. It is translated as CASSEQGPSSYNEQFF.

With respect to this clonotype: Sequence at one end of the junction differs from germline and may be a read error. The V gene is TRBV19, the J gene TRBJ1-5; 9 positions match TRBD1. The germline gives CDR1 LNHDA, CDR2 SQIVND (reference sequence). The CDR3 is 15 residues long. The CDR3 DNA follows: TGTACCAGTAGTAGTACAGGGGGCTCAAATCAGCCCCAGCATTTT. Its translation is CTSSSTGGSNQPQHF. The full variable domain, completed using reference TRBV19 and TRBJ1-5, is DGGITQSPKYLFRKEGQNVTLSCEQNLNHDAMYWYRQDPGQGLRLIYYSQIVNDFQKGDIAEGYSVSREKKESFPLTVTSAQKNPTAFYLCTSSSTGGSNQPQHFGDGTRLSIL.

This clonotype occurred many times. The rearrangement joins TRBV7-3 to TRBJ2-1, with D possibly being TRBD1 or TRBD2 (5 bases each). This CDR3 contains 15 residues. Germline V CDR1 and CDR2: SGHTA, FQGTGA. V was trimmed by 5 bases and J by 6 bases, leaving 17 bases between them. As DNA, the CDR3 is TGTGCCAGCAGCCTCCAGGGAGCGGTGGGCAATGAGCAGTTCTTC. This gives the protein CASSLQGAVGNEQFF.

This clonotype was detected many times. The chain carries TRBV11-2 and TRBJ2-1, with D perhaps matching TRBD1 (5 bases). The germline V and J ends were trimmed by 8 bases and 5 bases, with 31 bases remaining between them. Germline V CDR1 and CDR2: SGHAT, FQNNGV. This CDR3 is 19 amino acids long. Here the CDR3 reads CASRDPTRGLSPPNNEQFF. CDR3 coding DNA: TGTGCCAGCCGAGACCCGACAAGGGGCCTATCCCCACCGAACAATGAGCAGTTCTTC.